This T cell receptor beta chain was documented in a study of OX40 agonist ivuxolimab in advanced cancers. Study in general: Among those treated, three patients had partial responses, one with hepatocellular carcinoma and two with cutaneous melanoma.

Produced via immunoSEQ multiplex PCR; TCRdb's table is partial and in-frame only. This sample carries 35,000 to 45,000 clones, over 75% of them seen once, and the ten largest clones take roughly 4.5%. J was trimmed by 11 bases and V by 0 bases; bases with no gene match: 7. Germline-derived CDR1 and CDR2 are SNHLY and FYNNEI. There are 14 residues in the CDR3. Study-level results: Among the least clonally expanded were partial responders at 0.1-3.0 mg/kg. Normalized T-cell clonal expansion was also low in a subset of nonresponders.

In this sample, this clone turned up a few times. The target antigen is unknown. This chain joins TRBV2 and TRBJ2-5; 9 nucleotides match TRBD2. The clonotype comes from an adult with an advanced solid tumor such as melanoma, head and neck, liver or kidney cancer. The input for sequencing was CD4+ or CD8+ T cells sorted from blood, taken in a trial of the OX40 agonist ivuxolimab. The CDR3: CASSEASSGSSQYF. CDR3 bases: TGTGCCAGCAGTGAAGCGAGTAGCGGGAGTTCGCAGTACTTC.